This T cell receptor (beta chain) was identified in a study of control samples from healthy donors and cancer patients. The data were produced by immunoSEQ multiplex PCR, yet TCRdb's version contains in-frame clones alone and is incomplete. The sample has about 76,000 clones, 89% seen once. This CDR3 is built from 13 residues. From germline, CDR1 is ENHRY and CDR2 SYGVKD. After removal of 2 bases from V and 5 bases from J, the junction contained 0 bases not matched to a gene. The sequence came from a woman between 50 and 59 years old with colorectal cancer. J is TRBJ1-2 and V is TRBV10-3, with TRBD1 matching 9 bases. The material sequenced was PBMCs. CDR3: CAISEGQGYGYTF. CDR3 coding DNA: TGTGCCATCAGTGAGGGACAGGGGTATGGCTACACCTTC.